Listed here are 28 T cell receptor beta chains from one sample, sequenced in a study of cytomegalovirus exposure and HLA in healthy donors. Primers included in the PCR were 60 Vbeta and 13 Jbeta primers. TCRdb keeps only in-frame clones here, not all; method: immunoSEQ multiplex PCR. The sample yields approximately 100,000 clones, 70% to 85% seen once. The sequencing input was PBMCs. These receptors were collected from a woman aged 18-29 years in good health and CMV-seronegative.

The rearrangement uses TRBV7-2 and TRBJ1-4; the D gene is possibly TRBD1 (6 bases). The CDR3 has 17 amino acids. Trimming cost V 3 bases and J 8 bases, with 22 bases left between them. CDR1 and CDR2 (germline): SGHTA, FQGNSA. The CDR3 region is CASSFGRPAGAGEKLFF. The CDR3 nucleotides read TGTGCCAGCAGCTTCGGGCGACCGGCGGGGGCCGGAGAAAAACTGTTTTTT.

J is TRBJ2-3 and V is TRBV11-2; 12 nucleotides match TRBD2. The CDR3 sequence is 16 residues long. Germline lookup yields CDR1 SGHAT and CDR2 FQNNGV. V was clipped by 5 bases and J by 2 bases; unmatched bases: 5. In DNA, the CDR3 is TGTGCCAGCAGCGGCGGACTAGCGGGGCACACAGATACGCAGTATTTT. It codes for CASSGGLAGHTDTQYF.

The V and J genes are TRBV7-8 and TRBJ1-1, with TRBD1 matching 10 bases. CDR1 and CDR2 from the germline V gene are SGHVS and FQNEAQ. The trim removed 5 bases at V and 3 bases at J, leaving 12 bases unmatched. This CDR3 has 17 amino acids. The CDR3 is CASSMGTGVRRDTEAFF. In nucleotides, the CDR3 is TGTGCCAGCAGCATGGGGACAGGGGTACGGAGAGACACTGAAGCTTTCTTT.

In the case of this clone: Its ends do not fully match the called genes, so a read error is possible. Different DNA sequences within this sample yield the same CDR3. The CDR3, as DNA: TGTGCCATCTCCCTGACCTCAGGAGCAGGGTATAATTCCCCCCTCCACTTT. This sequence encodes CAISLTSGAGYNSPLHF. The V and J genes are TRBV10-3 and TRBJ1-6; D perhaps matches TRBD1 (5 bases). The CDR3 extends over 17 amino acids. Germline V gene lookup returns CDR1 ENHRY and CDR2 SYGVKD.

In nucleotides, the CDR3 is TGTGCCAGCAGCTTATTCGAACTAGCGGGAATGCAAGAGACCCAGTACTTC. Translation gives CASSLFELAGMQETQYF. V is TRBV11-2 and J is TRBJ2-5; 10 bases line up with TRBD2. Germline V CDR1 and CDR2: SGHAT, FQNNGV. The ends lost 2 bases at V and 2 bases at J; junction bases unmatched: 8. CDR3 size: 17 residues.

The chain couples TRBV11-3 to TRBJ2-1, with TRBD2 matching 10 bases. The germline CDR1 and CDR2 sequences are SGHNT and YENEEA. The V and J ends lost 1 base and 9 bases, in that order; junction bases with no gene match: 12. The CDR3 contains 17 residues. Here the CDR3 reads CASSLGGSGRDFFEQFF. The CDR3 bases are TGTGCCAGCAGCTTAGGAGGGAGCGGGAGGGATTTCTTTGAGCAGTTCTTC.

The CDR3 reads CASSAGYQETQYF. The DNA of the CDR3 is TGTGCCAGTAGTGCGGGATATCAAGAGACCCAGTACTTC. The V and J genes are TRBV19 and TRBJ2-5; perhaps TRBD2 as D (6 bases). V was cut by 5 bases and J by 2 bases, with 9 bases left in between. The CDR3 loop spans 13 amino acids. CDR1 is LNHDA and CDR2 is SQIVND in the germline V gene (reference sequence).

This clone came up a few times. This chain uses TRBV6-5 with TRBJ2-2, with 10 bases lining up with TRBD2. V gave up 5 bases and J gave up 4 bases; unmatched junction bases: 4. This CDR3 has 15 residues. Looked up from germline, CDR1 is MNHEY and CDR2 is SVGAGI. The CDR3 protein is CASSTSGDGTGELFF. The CDR3 DNA sequence: TGTGCCAGCAGTACTAGCGGGGACGGCACCGGGGAGCTGTTTTTT.

The V and J genes are TRBV19 and TRBJ2-3, with TRBD2 matching 7 bases. The junction had 3 bases not matched to a gene; V was cut back by 3 bases and J by 3 bases. The CDR3 spans 14 residues. From germline, CDR1 is LNHDA and CDR2 SQIVND (reference sequence). The CDR3 nucleotides are TGTGCCAGTAGTATCCCCGGGAGGACAGATACGCAGTATTTT. This encodes CASSIPGRTDTQYF.

The V and J genes are TRBV11-1 and TRBJ2-3; maybe TRBD1 (6 bases). Germline CDR1 SGHAT, CDR2 FQDESV (reference sequence). Deletions cut 2 bases from V and 0 bases from J, with 12 bases between. The CDR3 has 16 amino acids. The CDR3 sequence is CASSLIGGDSTDTQYF. The CDR3 nucleotides are TGTGCCAGCAGCTTAATTGGGGGCGATAGCACAGATACGCAGTATTTT.

This chain connects TRBV4-1 to TRBJ2-5, with D possibly TRBD1 on 6 matching bases. The J call may be wrong; the DNA end is better matched by TRBJ2-7. The CDR3 has 14 residues. In germline, CDR1 is MGHRA, CDR2 YSYEKL. The CDR3 DNA sequence: TGCGCCAGCAGCCAAGAGGCAGGGGCCTACGAGCAGTACTTC. It codes for CASSQEAGAYEQYF.

The chain recombines TRBV28 with TRBJ2-4, with a tentative D call TRBD2 (6 bases). CDR3 length: 15 amino acids. The ends were cut back, 7 bases at V and 1 base at J, with 14 bases in the middle. Germline assignment: CDR1 MDHEN and CDR2 SYDVKM. CDR3 DNA sequence: TGTGCCAGCACCTGGAGTGGAGGGGCCAAAAACATTCAGTACTTC. Protein: CASTWSGGAKNIQYF.

This rearrangement joins TRBV6-6 to TRBJ1-2; the D gene is possibly TRBD1 (5 bases). The CDR3 contains 13 residues. Germline CDR1 MNHNY, CDR2 SVGAGI (reference sequence). The V gene lost 5 bases and the J gene lost 3 bases, with 10 bases spanning the gap. The CDR3 region is CASSQGDYYGYTF. The CDR3, as DNA: TGTGCCAGCAGTCAAGGGGACTACTATGGCTACACCTTC.

This chain uses TRBV11-2 with TRBJ1-6; no clear D gene. Germline V gene data show CDR1 as SGHAT and CDR2 as FQNNGV. Trimming removed 1 base from V and 10 bases from J, with 11 bases in between. This CDR3 has 14 amino acids. This CDR3 reads CASSLGDTKSPLHF. CDR3 DNA: TGTGCCAGCAGCTTAGGAGACACCAAATCACCCCTCCACTTT.

This rearrangement joins TRBV5-1 to TRBJ2-1, with D perhaps matching TRBD2 (6 bases). V gave up 5 bases and J gave up 10 bases, with 13 bases separating them. The CDR3 has 12 residues. Germline CDR1 SGHRS, CDR2 YFSETQ. CDR3 sequence: CASSPPGLEQFF. CDR3 bases: TGCGCCAGCAGTCCTCCGGGACTCGAGCAGTTCTTC.

A single count supports this clone. V and J are TRBV13 and TRBJ1-6; no firm D call. The CDR3 loop spans 12 amino acids. CDR1 PRHDT and CDR2 FYEKMQ come from the germline V gene (reference sequence). The ends were cut back, 5 bases at V and 9 bases at J, with 8 bases in the middle. The CDR3 DNA follows: TGTGCCAGCAGCCTCCTCGGTTCACCCCTCCACTTT. Its translation: CASSLLGSPLHF.

The gene calls are TRBV7-2 and TRBJ2-7, with D perhaps matching TRBD1 (7 bases). The CDR3 totals 15 residues. The germline V gene encodes CDR1 SGHTA and CDR2 FQGNSA. Trimming took off 3 bases at V and 1 base at J, with 13 bases between the two ends. CDR3 sequence reads: CASSFTTGTSYEQYF. Written as DNA, the CDR3 is TGTGCCAGCAGCTTCACGACAGGGACTTCCTACGAGCAGTACTTC.

This chain connects TRBV7-2 to TRBJ2-5; the D gene is possibly TRBD1 (5 bases). V lost 2 bases to trimming and J lost 2 bases, with 9 bases between them. Germline values: CDR1 SGHTA, CDR2 FQGNSA. The CDR3 loop spans 14 amino acids. CDR3 in amino acids: CASSLWAGQETQYF. Here the CDR3 DNA reads TGTGCCAGCAGCTTATGGGCAGGGCAAGAGACCCAGTACTTC. Combining the CDR3 with reference TRBV7-2 and TRBJ2-5 gives the whole variable domain GAGVSQSPSNKVTEKGKDVELRCDPISGHTALYWYRQSLGQGLEFLIYFQGNSAPDKSGLPSDRFSAERTGGSVSTLTIQRTQQEDSAVYLCASSLWAGQETQYFGPGTRLLVL.

On this clone: This CDR3 is also generated by other DNA sequences in the sample. The rearrangement links TRBV18 to TRBJ1-4; TRBD1 matches at 7 bases. V lost 2 bases and J lost 4; bases outside the gene matches: 10. Germline loops: CDR1 KGHSH, CDR2 LQKENI. This CDR3 comprises 17 residues. CDR3 DNA sequence: TGTGCCAGCTCACCAGAGAGGCTCCGGGACAGTAATGAAAAACTGTTTTTT. Its translation is CASSPERLRDSNEKLFF.

The chain couples TRBV27 to TRBJ2-1; TRBD2 matches at 7 bases. Germline CDR1 is MNHEY and CDR2 is SMNVEV (reference sequence). This CDR3 has 14 amino acids. Losses at the gene ends were 5 bases for V and 2 bases for J; bases not matched to a gene: 3. The CDR3 region is CASSRTRAYNEQFF. Here the CDR3 DNA reads TGTGCCAGCAGTCGGACTAGAGCCTACAATGAGCAGTTCTTC.

This chain connects TRBV29-1 to TRBJ2-4; D remains unclear. Germline lookup yields CDR1 SQVTM and CDR2 ANQGSEA. Trimming took 4 bases from V and 0 from J, leaving 7 bases between them. The CDR3 is 13 amino acids. CDR3 in amino acids: CSVAGLAKNIQYF. In nucleotides, the CDR3 is TGCAGCGTTGCCGGTCTAGCCAAAAACATTCAGTACTTC.

This clone was picked up one time. The chain has TRBV7-9 and TRBJ1-1; D gene ambiguous. Germline V CDR1 and CDR2: SEHNR, FQNEAQ (reference sequence). The germline V and J ends were trimmed by 3 bases and 5 bases, with 19 bases remaining between them. The CDR3 is made up of 16 amino acids. CDR3 nucleotides: TGTGCCAGCAGCTTTTTATTCCTGAAATCGGGGACTGAAGCTTTCTTT. Translation gives CASSFLFLKSGTEAFF. The complete variable domain, with remaining parts taken from reference TRBV7-9 and TRBJ1-1, reads DTGVSQNPRHKITKRGQNVTFRCDPISEHNRLYWYRQTLGQGPEFLTYFQNEAQLEKSRLLSDRFSAERPKGSFSTLEIQRTEQGDSAMYLCASSFLFLKSGTEAFFGQGTRLTVV.

This clone appeared once. The chain is built from TRBV4-3 and TRBJ2-3, with a tentative D call TRBD2 (6 bases). The V and J ends lost 8 bases and 1 base respectively, with 10 bases between them. This CDR3 comprises 13 residues. Germline V lookup: CDR1 LGHNA, CDR2 YSLEER. The CDR3 is CASGASGTDTQYF. The CDR3, as DNA: TGCGCCAGCGGGGCTAGCGGCACAGATACGCAGTATTTT.

The rearrangement uses TRBV5-1 and TRBJ2-3; D is ambiguous. V gave up 2 bases and J gave up 0 bases, with 7 bases separating them. From germline, CDR1 is SGHRS and CDR2 YFSETQ. The CDR3 runs 14 residues. The CDR3 protein is CASSFLGSTDTQYF. CDR3 coding DNA: TGCGCCAGCAGCTTTCTAGGTAGCACAGATACGCAGTATTTT.

This clone has ten or more counts. V gene TRBV19 combines with J gene TRBJ2-1, with 10 bases identical to TRBD2. Germline trimming cut 6 bases from V and 0 bases from J; bases unmatched to any gene: 2. The CDR3 totals 15 residues. The V gene's germline CDR1 is LNHDA and CDR2 SQIVND (reference sequence). CDR3 sequence (DNA): TGTGCCAGTAGCCCTAGCGGGGGCTCCTACAATGAGCAGTTCTTC. It encodes CASSPSGGSYNEQFF.

This chain links TRBV19 with TRBJ2-5; 8 nucleotides line up with TRBD2. CDR1 is LNHDA and CDR2 is SQIVND in the germline V gene (reference sequence). The CDR3 is 15 residues long. V was clipped by 6 bases and J by 5 bases; unmatched bases: 11. The CDR3 DNA follows: TGTGCCAGTAGCCAAAATAGCGGGAAATGGGAGACCCAGTACTTC. Protein: CASSQNSGKWETQYF.

V is TRBV7-8 and J is TRBJ2-3; D not certain. Germline values: CDR1 SGHVS, CDR2 FQNEAQ. The CDR3 loop spans 13 amino acids. V shed 3 bases and J shed 1 base, with 5 bases lying between them. This CDR3 reads CASSFGGTDTQYF. In DNA, the CDR3 is TGTGCCAGCAGCTTCGGAGGCACAGATACGCAGTATTTT.

The DNA for the CDR3 is TGTGCCAGCAGCTTAGGCCTAGCGGCTCAAGAGACCCAGTACTTC. It specifies CASSLGLAAQETQYF. The rearrangement links TRBV11-3 to TRBJ2-5, with 7 bases matching TRBD2. Germline V CDR1 and CDR2: SGHNT, YENEEA. V lost 1 base to trimming and J lost 2 bases; unmatched junction nucleotides: 4. This CDR3 has 15 residues.